This T cell receptor (beta chain) emerged from a study of cytomegalovirus exposure and HLA in healthy donors. Trimming removed 5 bases from V and 1 base from J, with 12 bases in between. This CDR3 region has 15 residues. Per the germline V gene, CDR1 is LNHDA and CDR2 is SQIVND (reference sequence). 60 Vbeta and 13 Jbeta primers were used in PCR. Assay used: immunoSEQ multiplex PCR; TCRdb lists only in-frame clones, some missing. The table lists almost 80,000 clones, roughly two thirds of them singletons, with approximately 6.9% in the top ten. The specimen was PBMCs. The sequence derives from a woman aged 50 to 60 in good health and CMV-seropositive. This chain joins TRBV19 and TRBJ2-1; the D gene is possibly TRBD1 (7 bases). The CDR3 spells CASSPGGRSYNEQFF. CDR3 in DNA: TGTGCCAGTAGTCCAGGGGGGAGGTCCTACAATGAGCAGTTCTTC.